The 20 T cell receptor beta chains below come from one sample, sequenced in a study of Ad26.COV2.S vaccination and SARS-CoV-2 variants. The treatment here: around 19 received Ad26.COV2.S at low or high dose, single or two shots; about 5 received placebo; per-sample allocation not given. Sample collection was performed on day 63 after the first vaccine or placebo injection. TCRdb's table, derived via immunoSEQ multiplex PCR, lists solely in-frame clones and lacks some. The sample lists about 680,000 clones, 89% occurring once. Sequences were derived from peripheral blood, sampled in a trial of Ad26.COV2.S vaccine versus placebo. These TCRs come from a person between 18 and 65 years old who received the Ad26.COV2.S COVID-19 vaccine or a placebo.

The CDR3 protein is CASSPPGGLGTQYF. The CDR3 nucleotides are TGTGCCAGCTCACCTCCGGGGGGGCTCGGGACCCAGTACTTC. The chain uses TRBV18 and TRBJ2-5; 8 nucleotides match TRBD2. This CDR3 is 14 amino acids long. Germline-derived CDR1 and CDR2 are KGHSH and LQKENI. Trimming took 3 bases from V and 7 from J; bases not matched to a gene: 7.

V gene TRBV6-1 combines with J gene TRBJ2-3; D call uncertain. With 0 bases removed from V and 4 bases from J, the gap between germline ends came to 8 bases. Germline V gene data show CDR1 as MNHNS and CDR2 as SASEGT. This CDR3 is built from 14 residues. The CDR3 DNA sequence: TGTGCCAGCAGTGAAGCAGGGTTCGCAGATACGCAGTATTTT. Translated, it gives CASSEAGFADTQYF.

This clone was seen only once. This chain links TRBV29-1 with TRBJ2-1; 11 bases align to TRBD2. Germline V gene data show CDR1 as SQVTM and CDR2 as ANQGSEA. The length of the CDR3 is 14 residues. V was clipped by 5 bases and J by 5 bases; unmatched bases: 5. CDR3 protein: CSVSTSGSNNEQFF. CDR3 DNA: TGCAGCGTTTCTACTAGCGGGAGTAACAATGAGCAGTTCTTC.

This chain joins TRBV7-9 and TRBJ2-1; D might be TRBD2 (6 bases). From germline, CDR1 is SEHNR and CDR2 FQNEAQ (reference sequence). The CDR3 spans 12 residues. Trimming pared 7 bases from V and 10 bases from J, leaving 14 bases between. The CDR3 bases are TGTGCCAGCACCCCCGGGGGATACGAGCAGTTCTTC. This gives the protein CASTPGGYEQFF.

As to this clone: This sample includes further DNA sequences coding for the same CDR3. The chain employs TRBV5-1 and TRBJ1-1; D is possibly TRBD1 (5 bases). The CDR3 length is 14 residues. The germline V gene has CDR1 SGHRS and CDR2 YFSETQ. V lost 0 bases and J 1 base, leaving 7 bases between the germline ends. CDR3 bases: TGCGCCAGCAGCTTGGACAGGACGAACACTGAAGCTTTCTTT. This gives the protein CASSLDRTNTEAFF.

The V call is TRBV29-1, the J call TRBJ1-2, with 8 nucleotides matching TRBD1. Germline V CDR1 and CDR2: SQVTM, ANQGSEA. J lost 8 bases, V lost 6 bases, and 8 bases had no gene match. The CDR3 is 12 amino acids. The CDR3, as DNA: TGCAGCGTCGAGGACAGGGAGGAAGGCTACACCTTC. Its translation: CSVEDREEGYTF. The variable domain in full, with the rest retrieved from reference TRBV29-1 and TRBJ1-2, is SAVISQKPSRDICQRGTSLTIQCQVDSQVTMMFWYRQQPGQSLTLIATANQGSEATYESGFVIDKFPISRPNLTFSTLTVSNMSPEDSSIYLCSVEDREEGYTFGSGTRLTVV.

The chain has TRBV18 and TRBJ1-1; 8 bases fit TRBD1. Germline V gene lookup returns CDR1 KGHSH and CDR2 LQKENI. V was clipped by 3 bases and J by 4 bases; unmatched bases: 13. This CDR3 spans 17 amino acids. The CDR3: CASSPTPGGARSTEAFF. DNA for the CDR3: TGTGCCAGCTCACCGACACCAGGGGGCGCCCGGAGCACTGAAGCTTTCTTT. Based on the CDR3 plus reference TRBV18 and TRBJ1-1, the full variable domain is NAGVMQNPRHLVRRRGQEARLRCSPMKGHSHVYWYRQLPEEGLKFMVYLQKENIIDESGMPKERFSAEFPKEGPSILRIQQVVRGDSAAYFCASSPTPGGARSTEAFFGQGTRLTVV.

The chain carries TRBV9 and TRBJ1-1, with D possibly TRBD1 on 6 matching bases. Between the trimmed V and J ends, which lost 0 bases and 5 bases, there was a span of 14 bases. CDR3 size: 15 residues. Looked up from germline, CDR1 is SGDLS and CDR2 is YYNGEE. The CDR3 sequence is CASSVEGVYWTEAFF. The CDR3 bases are TGTGCCAGCAGCGTAGAGGGGGTTTACTGGACTGAAGCTTTCTTT.

The chain carries TRBV7-8 and TRBJ2-2; 9 positions agree with TRBD1. This CDR3 has 18 residues. V shed 5 bases and J 5 bases; nucleotides not matched to a gene: 15. Germline V CDR1 and CDR2: SGHVS, FQNEAQ. CDR3: CASSASRLRDRETGELFF. The CDR3 DNA is TGTGCCAGCAGCGCTAGCCGTTTGCGGGACAGGGAAACCGGGGAGCTGTTTTTT.

The chain couples TRBV2 to TRBJ2-5; the match to TRBD2 covers 10 bases. The ends lost 2 bases at V and 7 bases at J; junction bases unmatched: 1. Germline assignment: CDR1 SNHLY and CDR2 FYNNEI. This CDR3 is 13 amino acids long. For the CDR3, the DNA is TGTGCCAGCAGTGAAAGCGGGAGGGGGACCCAGTACTTC. It encodes CASSESGRGTQYF. Looking up the rest from reference TRBV2 and TRBJ2-5 gives the full variable domain: EPEVTQTPSHQVTQMGQEVILRCVPISNHLYFYWYRQILGQKVEFLVSFYNNEISEKSEIFDDQFSVERPDGSNFTLKIRSTKLEDSAMYFCASSESGRGTQYFGPGTRLLVL.

V usage is TRBV12-3 or TRBV12-4 and J usage is TRBJ1-2, with no clear D. The CDR3 has 13 amino acids. V dropped 4 bases and J dropped 5 bases, with 11 bases sitting between them. The CDR3 spells CASSWTEPYGYTF. CDR3 sequence (DNA): TGTGCCAGCAGTTGGACGGAACCGTATGGCTACACCTTC.

The gene calls are TRBV14 and TRBJ2-7, with D possibly TRBD2 on 5 matching bases. Germline V lookup: CDR1 SGHDN, CDR2 FVKESK. With 0 bases removed from V and 2 bases from J, the gap between germline ends came to 14 bases. CDR3 size: 16 residues. Written as DNA, the CDR3 is TGTGCCAGCAGCCAAGAGGTTGCGGGCAGAACCTACGAGCAGTACTTC. Translating gives CASSQEVAGRTYEQYF.

The V gene is TRBV3-1 (or the pseudogene TRBV3-2), the J gene TRBJ2-5; 12 positions agree with TRBD2. The CDR3 runs 14 residues. The germline CDR1 and CDR2 sequences are LGHDT and YNNKEL (reference sequence). The ends lost 7 bases at V and 4 bases at J; junction bases unmatched: 4. In DNA form, the CDR3 reads TGTGCCAGCACTAGCGGGGGGGCGGGAGAGACCCAGTACTTC. Translated: CASTSGGAGETQYF.

This chain connects TRBV27 to TRBJ1-4; D is uncertain. Germline V CDR1 and CDR2: MNHEY, SMNVEV (reference sequence). The CDR3 covers 11 residues. V was shortened by 7 bases and J by 9 bases, with 9 bases between the two germline ends. The CDR3 nucleotides are TGTGCCAGCACCGACGGACAAAAACTGTTTTTT. Protein: CASTDGQKLFF.

V gene TRBV19 combines with J gene TRBJ2-1; TRBD2 aligns across 8 bases. CDR1 is LNHDA and CDR2 is SQIVND in the germline V gene (reference sequence). The CDR3 length is 15 residues. V was clipped by 6 bases and J by 8 bases; unmatched bases: 12. CDR3 DNA sequence: TGTGCCAGTAGAGATGGGTTGCGGGGGGCCCATGAGCAGTTCTTC. This sequence encodes CASRDGLRGAHEQFF.

This clone was found once. This chain links TRBV19 with TRBJ1-4; perhaps TRBD1 as D (6 bases). The germline gives CDR1 LNHDA, CDR2 SQIVND (reference sequence). Trimming pared 6 bases from V and 4 bases from J, leaving 12 bases between. This CDR3 has 14 residues. The CDR3, as DNA: TGTGCCAGTAGATCGACAGGAGGTAATGAAAAACTGTTTTTT. Its translation is CASRSTGGNEKLFF.

The gene calls are TRBV9 and TRBJ2-1; D assignment may be TRBD1 or TRBD2 (5 bases each). Trimming left V 4 bases short and J 8 bases short, with 13 bases between. The CDR3 extends over 13 amino acids. Germline V gives CDR1 SGDLS, CDR2 YYNGEE. For the CDR3, the DNA is TGTGCCAGCAGCCCTCGGGACGAAGATGAGCAGTTCTTC. Protein product: CASSPRDEDEQFF.

Regarding this clone: A much bigger clone sits one base away, suggesting this may be a read error. The chain employs TRBV5-8 and TRBJ1-2; weak D call: TRBD1 (6 bases). Germline lookup yields CDR1 SGHTS and CDR2 YDEGEE. This CDR3 is 13 amino acids long. The V end lost 4 bases, the J end lost 2 bases, and 9 bases lay between the germline ends. This CDR3 is CASSETGNYGYTF. CDR3 nucleotide sequence: TGTGCCAGCAGCGAAACAGGGAACTATGGCTACACCTTC.

The chain employs TRBV24-1 and TRBJ1-2; D uncertain. V dropped 3 bases and J dropped 2 bases, with 6 bases sitting between them. The CDR3 has 13 residues. CDR1 KGHDR and CDR2 SFDVKD come from the germline V gene. The CDR3 sequence is CATSDSLNYGYTF. The CDR3 nucleotides are TGTGCCACCAGTGATAGTTTGAACTATGGCTACACCTTC.

This clone was recorded a few times. The V call is TRBV6-2 or TRBV6-3, the J call TRBJ2-7; the match to TRBD1 covers 9 bases. With 6 bases clipped from V and 3 bases from J, the junction kept 12 bases outside the gene matches. The CDR3 runs to 16 residues. Germline CDR1 and CDR2: MNHEY and SVGEGT. For the CDR3, the DNA is TGTGCCAGCAGCCAACTATCACAGGGGGCGTTCTACGAGCAGTACTTC. Translating gives CASSQLSQGAFYEQYF.